A selection of T cell receptor beta chains follows, all from one sample in a study of blood T cell repertoires in COVID-19. Libraries were prepared by immunoSEQ multiplex PCR; TCRdb keeps only in-frame clonotypes and omits some of them. The sample records roughly 310,000 clones, around 90% being singletons. The sample taken for sequencing was PBMCs or T cells enriched from blood (not recorded which). These receptors were obtained from a man between 60 and 70 years old who had recovered from COVID-19. CDR3s include the opening cysteine and the closing phenylalanine or tryptophan. The order of the fields is CDR3 protein, CDR3 DNA, clone size, D gene, V gene, J gene. D genes are given only for firm matches. Where a row states a size, it is once, few, many or the class of an expanded clone; other rows omit it.

cdr3_aa: CASRQCRTSGVCNEQFF; cdr3_nt: TGTGCCAGCAGACAGTGTCGGACTAGCGGGGTCTGCAATGAGCAGTTCTTC; clone_size: -; d_call: TRBD2; v_call: TRBV11-3; j_call: TRBJ2-1
cdr3_aa: CASSQGAGFYTF; cdr3_nt: TGCGCCAGCAGCCAAGGGGCCGGATTCTACACCTTC; clone_size: -; d_call: -; v_call: TRBV4-1; j_call: TRBJ1-2
cdr3_aa: CASSRRTSGEETQYF; cdr3_nt: TGTGCCAGCTCAAGGCGGACTAGCGGGGAAGAGACCCAGTACTTC; clone_size: -; d_call: TRBD2; v_call: TRBV18; j_call: TRBJ2-5
cdr3_aa: CASTELVSDTQYF; cdr3_nt: TGTGCCAGCACGGAACTAGTATCAGATACGCAGTATTTT; clone_size: -; d_call: -; v_call: TRBV27; j_call: TRBJ2-3
cdr3_aa: CASSFRGGETQYF; cdr3_nt: TGTGCCAGCAGCTTTAGGGGGGGAGAGACCCAGTACTTC; clone_size: -; d_call: -; v_call: TRBV5-4; j_call: TRBJ2-5
cdr3_aa: CASSPYGAVNSPLHF; cdr3_nt: TGTGCCAGCTCCCCTTATGGGGCTGTTAATTCACCCCTCCACTTT; clone_size: -; d_call: -; v_call: TRBV18; j_call: TRBJ1-6
cdr3_aa: CATSDLRTGGDTQYF; cdr3_nt: TGTGCCACCAGTGACCTACGGACAGGAGGAGATACGCAGTATTTT; clone_size: -; d_call: TRBD1; v_call: TRBV24-1; j_call: TRBJ2-3
cdr3_aa: CASSSDSHNEQFF; cdr3_nt: TGCGCCAGCAGTTCGGACAGCCACAATGAGCAGTTCTTC; clone_size: -; d_call: -; v_call: TRBV5-1; j_call: TRBJ2-1
cdr3_aa: CASSVAGWEQYF; cdr3_nt: TGTGCCAGCAGTGTTGCCGGGTGGGAGCAGTACTTC; clone_size: few; d_call: -; v_call: TRBV25-1; j_call: TRBJ2-7
cdr3_aa: CASSGDGLFTDTQYF; cdr3_nt: TGCGCCAGCAGTGGGGACGGACTATTCACAGATACGCAGTATTTT; clone_size: -; d_call: -; v_call: TRBV10-1; j_call: TRBJ2-3
cdr3_aa: CASSEPDAGIAFF; cdr3_nt: TGCGCCAGCAGTGAGCCGGATGCAGGGATAGCTTTCTTT; clone_size: -; d_call: -; v_call: TRBV10-1; j_call: TRBJ1-1
cdr3_aa: CASRTGERQPQHF; cdr3_nt: TGCGCCAGCAGAACAGGGGAGAGACAGCCCCAGCATTTT; clone_size: -; d_call: TRBD1; v_call: TRBV10-2; j_call: TRBJ1-5
cdr3_aa: CSVSQGDGNQPQHF; cdr3_nt: TGCAGCGTTTCACAGGGGGATGGCAATCAGCCCCAGCATTTT; clone_size: -; d_call: TRBD1; v_call: TRBV29-1; j_call: TRBJ1-5
cdr3_aa: CASSDYKQNSQETQYF; cdr3_nt: TGTGCCAGCAGTGATTACAAACAGAATTCCCAAGAGACCCAGTACTTC; clone_size: -; d_call: -; v_call: TRBV25-1; j_call: TRBJ2-5
cdr3_aa: CASALAGTESYEQYF; cdr3_nt: TGTGCCAGCGCCCTAGCCGGGACAGAAAGTTACGAGCAGTACTTC; clone_size: -; d_call: TRBD1; v_call: TRBV7-9; j_call: TRBJ2-7
cdr3_aa: CASSVAAGMNTEAFF; cdr3_nt: TGTGCCAGCAGCGTAGCGGCAGGTATGAACACTGAAGCTTTCTTT; clone_size: -; d_call: -; v_call: TRBV9; j_call: TRBJ1-1
cdr3_aa: CASSFQGATDTQYF; cdr3_nt: TGTGCCAGCAGCTTCCAGGGGGCAACAGATACGCAGTATTTT; clone_size: -; d_call: TRBD1; v_call: TRBV7-9; j_call: TRBJ2-3